Below, 19 T cell receptor beta chains from the same sample are listed, as sequenced in a study of cytomegalovirus exposure and HLA in healthy donors. Vbeta (60) and Jbeta (13) primers were used in the PCR. Produced via immunoSEQ multiplex PCR; TCRdb's table is partial and in-frame only. The profile shows 200,000 to 250,000 clones, approximately 79% of them singletons. Material: PBMCs. These TCRs come from a man aged 50-59 years in good health and CMV-seronegative.

The J gene is TRBJ1-2, the V gene TRBV6-1; D is undetermined. CDR3 length: 13 amino acids. From germline, CDR1 is MNHNS and CDR2 SASEGT. V gave up 5 bases and J gave up 0 bases, with 7 bases separating them. The CDR3 protein is CASSSPANYGYTF. The CDR3 coding sequence is TGTGCCAGCAGTTCCCCCGCTAACTATGGCTACACCTTC.

This clone was observed a handful of times. V is TRBV7-3 and J is TRBJ2-7; no definite D call. CDR1 and CDR2 from the germline V gene are SGHTA and FQGTGA. The CDR3 consists of 13 residues. V lost 2 bases and J 4 bases, leaving 9 bases between the germline ends. The CDR3 spells CASSLGPEYEQYF. The CDR3 DNA reads as TGTGCCAGCAGCTTAGGGCCCGAGTACGAGCAGTACTTC.

The rearrangement joins TRBV10-3 to TRBJ2-1; 13 nucleotides agree with TRBD2. CDR1 ENHRY and CDR2 SYGVKD come from the germline V gene. After removal of 6 bases from V and 7 bases from J, the junction contained 3 bases not matched to a gene. The CDR3 totals 14 residues. CDR3 sequence: CAIRPGLAGNEQFF. For the CDR3, the DNA is TGTGCCATCAGACCGGGACTAGCGGGAAATGAGCAGTTCTTC.

The J gene is TRBJ2-7, the V gene TRBV5-6; the D gene is possibly TRBD1 (6 bases). There are 17 residues in the CDR3. The V end was cut by 4 bases, the J end by 0 bases, with 20 bases between. The germline V gene has CDR1 SGHDT and CDR2 YYEEEE. The CDR3 protein is CASSPRHVTGSSYEQYF. CDR3 nucleotide sequence: TGTGCCAGCAGCCCACGCCACGTGACAGGTAGCTCCTACGAGCAGTACTTC.

The chain carries TRBV5-1 and TRBJ2-5; no reliable D call. The J call is in doubt because the DNA end fits TRBJ2-7 better. CDR3 length equals 14 residues. Germline V gene lookup returns CDR1 SGHRS and CDR2 YFSETQ. The CDR3: CASSFELLSYEQYF. The CDR3 DNA reads as TGCGCCAGCAGCTTCGAGCTGCTTTCCTACGAGCAGTACTTC.

Comments on this clone: Different DNA sequences within this sample yield the same CDR3. The CDR3 here is CASSLRTSGSSYNEQFF. DNA of the CDR3: TGTGCCAGCAGCTTAAGGACCAGCGGGAGCTCCTACAATGAGCAGTTCTTC. This rearrangement joins TRBV7-9 to TRBJ2-1; 8 bases align to TRBD2. J gave up 0 bases and V 2 bases, and 6 bases lay outside the gene matches. CDR1 is SEHNR, CDR2 FQNEAQ, per germline (reference sequence). The CDR3 is 17 residues long.

The chain recombines TRBV5-4 with TRBJ2-7; tentative D call: TRBD2 (5 bases). The CDR3 runs to 14 residues. CDR1 and CDR2 (germline): SGHNT, YYREEE (reference sequence). V dropped 5 bases and J dropped 5 bases, with 17 bases sitting between them. The CDR3 region is CASSMTGKRHEQYF. Written as DNA, the CDR3 is TGTGCCAGCAGTATGACCGGGAAACGGCACGAGCAGTACTTC.

V gene TRBV5-1 combines with J gene TRBJ2-1, with D perhaps TRBD2 (6 bases). The V end was cut by 4 bases, the J end by 4 bases, with 12 bases between. Germline lookup yields CDR1 SGHRS and CDR2 YFSETQ. The length of the CDR3 is 14 residues. DNA for the CDR3: TGCGCCAGCAGCCTGACCGCGGGGTACAATGAGCAGTTCTTC. This translates into CASSLTAGYNEQFF.

The sample holds a few counts of this clone. This rearrangement joins TRBV22-1 to TRBJ2-7; the table names TRBD1, a call not compared with the DNA. TRBV22-1 is shown as a pseudogene. The CDR3 covers 23 residues. In nucleotides, the CDR3 is TGTCCTGGGAGCGCACGATCGGGCTCTATCCGGGACAGGGGTCGTTGCAGCTCCTACGAGCAGTACTTC. It codes for CPGSARSGSIRDRGRCSSYEQYF.

The chain couples TRBV2 to TRBJ2-6; 8 nucleotides agree with TRBD1. The CDR3 runs 14 residues. The germline V gene encodes CDR1 SNHLY and CDR2 FYNNEI. The junction had 7 bases not matched to a gene; V was cut back by 4 bases and J by 11 bases. CDR3 loop: CASSGTGISYVLTF. CDR3 bases: TGTGCCAGCAGTGGGACAGGGATCAGTTACGTCCTGACTTTC.

V usage is TRBV30 and J usage is TRBJ2-7; 9 nucleotides agree with TRBD2. This CDR3 comprises 16 residues. The trim removed 1 base at V and 1 base at J, leaving 8 bases unmatched. Germline V lookup: CDR1 GTSNPN, CDR2 SVGIG (reference sequence). In nucleotides, the CDR3 is TGTGCCTGGAGTGGCCCTAGCGGGAATTTTTCCTACGAGCAGTACTTC. This encodes CAWSGPSGNFSYEQYF.

This chain connects TRBV5-1 to TRBJ1-1, with D unclear. The CDR3 is made up of 16 amino acids. Trimming stripped 1 base from V and 3 bases from J, with 16 bases between. Germline CDR1 reads SGHRS; CDR2 reads YFSETQ. The CDR3 nucleotides are TGCGCCAGCAGCTTGATGGGCTTTATGAGAGACACTGAAGCTTTCTTT. Translated, it gives CASSLMGFMRDTEAFF.

The chain is built from TRBV5-4 and TRBJ2-5; the D is unclear. The germline V gene encodes CDR1 SGHNT and CDR2 YYREEE (reference sequence). This CDR3 has 14 amino acids. Between the trimmed V and J ends, which lost 4 bases and 0 bases, there was a span of 10 bases. CDR3 bases: TGTGCCAGCAGCCCTCGCGGTTACCAAGAGACCCAGTACTTC. This gives the protein CASSPRGYQETQYF.

This clone was seen more than once but under ten times. The CDR3 loop is CASTVVSGKTDTQYF. Written as DNA, the CDR3 is TGTGCCAGTACCGTTGTTAGCGGGAAAACAGATACGCAGTATTTT. V and J are TRBV19 and TRBJ2-3; 8 nucleotides line up with TRBD2. From germline, CDR1 is LNHDA and CDR2 SQIVND (reference sequence). Unmatched junction bases numbered 9, after V lost 7 bases and J lost 3 bases. The CDR3 sequence is 15 residues long.

V is TRBV15 and J is TRBJ2-5, with D maybe TRBD2 (6 bases). Germline CDR1 LNHNV, CDR2 YYDKDF (reference sequence). The CDR3 is 13 residues long. V lost 5 bases, J lost 1 base, and 8 bases lay in between. In nucleotides, the CDR3 is TGTGCCACCAGCCAGGGACTCCAAGAGACCCAGTACTTC. Its translation is CATSQGLQETQYF.

This chain connects TRBV6-5 to TRBJ2-5, with 8 bases that match TRBD2. After removal of 4 bases from V and 2 bases from J, the junction contained 3 bases not matched to a gene. This CDR3 is built from 14 residues. Germline-derived CDR1 and CDR2 are MNHEY and SVGAGI. CDR3 bases: TGTGCCAGCAGTTGGGGCGGGGGGCAAGAGACCCAGTACTTC. This sequence encodes CASSWGGGQETQYF.

A word on this clone: The junction and the germline gene differ at one end; a read error may be behind it. The rearrangement joins TRBV7-7 to TRBJ1-5; 9 bases agree with TRBD1. The germline V gene has CDR1 SSHAT and CDR2 FNYEAQ (reference sequence). The CDR3 has 14 residues. The CDR3 reads CASSPGTGNQPQHF. CDR3 coding DNA: TGTGCTAGCAGCCCAGGGACAGGGAATCAGCCCCAGCATTTT.

This chain connects TRBV7-6 to TRBJ2-1; D possibly corresponds to TRBD2 (5 bases). Trimming shortened V by 4 bases and J by 7 bases, and 17 bases separated the two germline ends. CDR1 and CDR2 (germline): SGHVS, FNYEAQ. CDR3 length: 15 amino acids. In nucleotides, the CDR3 is TGTGCCAGCAGCTCAATCCACATTGGGGAGAATGAGCAGTTCTTC. This encodes CASSSIHIGENEQFF. Full variable domain (rest looked up from reference TRBV7-6 and TRBJ2-1): GAGVSQSPRYKVTKRGQDVALRCDPISGHVSLYWYRQALGQGPEFLTYFNYEAQQDKSGLPNDRFSAERPEGSISTLTIQRTEQRDSAMYRCASSSIHIGENEQFFGPGTRLTVL.

This clone was seen just once. Other DNA sequences of this sample code for an identical CDR3. The chain links TRBV28 to TRBJ2-1; D gene ambiguous. Germline CDR1 and CDR2: MDHEN and SYDVKM. The CDR3 spans 12 residues. Between the trimmed V and J ends, which lost 5 bases and 4 bases, there was a span of 6 bases. This CDR3 is CASSLSYNEQFF. The CDR3, as DNA: TGTGCCAGCAGTCTCAGTTACAATGAGCAGTTCTTC. Looking up the rest from reference TRBV28 and TRBJ2-1 gives the full variable domain: DVKVTQSSRYLVKRTGEKVFLECVQDMDHENMFWYRQDPGLGLRLIYFSYDVKMKEKGDIPEGYSVSREKKERFSLILESASTNQTSMYLCASSLSYNEQFFGPGTRLTVL.